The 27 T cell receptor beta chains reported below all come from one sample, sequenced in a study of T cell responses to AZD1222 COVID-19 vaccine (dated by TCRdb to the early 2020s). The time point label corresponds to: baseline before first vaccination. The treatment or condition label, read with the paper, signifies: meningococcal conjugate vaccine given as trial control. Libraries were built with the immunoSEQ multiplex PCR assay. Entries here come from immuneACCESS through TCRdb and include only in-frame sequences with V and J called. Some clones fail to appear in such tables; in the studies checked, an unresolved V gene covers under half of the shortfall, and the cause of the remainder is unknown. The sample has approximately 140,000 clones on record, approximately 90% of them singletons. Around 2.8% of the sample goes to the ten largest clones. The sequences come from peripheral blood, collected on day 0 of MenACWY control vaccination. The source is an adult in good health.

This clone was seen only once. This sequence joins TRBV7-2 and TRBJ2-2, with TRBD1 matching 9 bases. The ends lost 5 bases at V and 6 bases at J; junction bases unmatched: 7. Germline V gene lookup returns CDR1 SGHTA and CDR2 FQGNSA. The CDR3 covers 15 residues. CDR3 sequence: CASSLRTGDAGELFF. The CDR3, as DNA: TGTGCCAGCAGCCTGCGGACAGGGGACGCCGGGGAGCTGTTTTTT.

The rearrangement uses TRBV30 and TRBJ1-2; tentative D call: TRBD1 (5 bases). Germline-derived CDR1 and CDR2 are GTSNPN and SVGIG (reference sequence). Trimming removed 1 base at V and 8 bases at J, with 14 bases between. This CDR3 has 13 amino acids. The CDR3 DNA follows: TGTGCCTGGAGTGGGGGCCGTCTAGGGGGCTACACCTTC. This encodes CAWSGGRLGGYTF.

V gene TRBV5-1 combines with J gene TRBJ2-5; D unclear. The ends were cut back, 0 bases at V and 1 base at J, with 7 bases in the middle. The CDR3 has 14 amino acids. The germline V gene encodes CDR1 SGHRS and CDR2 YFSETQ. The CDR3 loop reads CASSLEGPQETQYF. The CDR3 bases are TGCGCCAGCAGCTTGGAGGGCCCCCAAGAGACCCAGTACTTC.

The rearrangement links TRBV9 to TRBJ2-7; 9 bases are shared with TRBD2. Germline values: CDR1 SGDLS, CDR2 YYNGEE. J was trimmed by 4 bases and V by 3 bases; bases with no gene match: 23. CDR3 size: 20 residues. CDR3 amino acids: CASSAGDPWGDEREEYEQYF. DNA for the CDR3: TGTGCCAGCAGCGCAGGGGACCCTTGGGGCGACGAGCGGGAGGAGTACGAGCAGTACTTC.

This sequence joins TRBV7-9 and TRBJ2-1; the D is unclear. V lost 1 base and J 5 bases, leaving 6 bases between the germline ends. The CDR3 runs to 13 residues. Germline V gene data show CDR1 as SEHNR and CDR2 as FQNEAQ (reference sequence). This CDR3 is CASSLGADNEQFF. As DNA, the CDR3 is TGTGCCAGCAGCTTAGGGGCTGACAATGAGCAGTTCTTC.

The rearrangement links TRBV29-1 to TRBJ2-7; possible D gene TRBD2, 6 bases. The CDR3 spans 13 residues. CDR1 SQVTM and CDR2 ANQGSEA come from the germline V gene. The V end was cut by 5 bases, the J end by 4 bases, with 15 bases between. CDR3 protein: CSVLSGLKYEQYF. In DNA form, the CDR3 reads TGCAGCGTTCTAAGTGGACTAAAGTACGAGCAGTACTTC.

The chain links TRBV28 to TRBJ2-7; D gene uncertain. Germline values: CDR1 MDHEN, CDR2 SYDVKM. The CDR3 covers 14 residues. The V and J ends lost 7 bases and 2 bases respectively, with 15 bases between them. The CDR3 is CASTPRTLAYEQYF. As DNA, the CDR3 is TGTGCCAGCACCCCGCGGACCTTAGCCTACGAGCAGTACTTC. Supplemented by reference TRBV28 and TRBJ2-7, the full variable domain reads DVKVTQSSRYLVKRTGEKVFLECVQDMDHENMFWYRQDPGLGLRLIYFSYDVKMKEKGDIPEGYSVSREKKERFSLILESASTNQTSMYLCASTPRTLAYEQYFGPGTRLTVT.

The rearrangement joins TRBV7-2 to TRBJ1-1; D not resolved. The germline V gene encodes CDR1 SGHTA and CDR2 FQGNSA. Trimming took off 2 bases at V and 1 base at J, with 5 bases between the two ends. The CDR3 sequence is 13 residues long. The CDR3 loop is CASSLHQNTEAFF. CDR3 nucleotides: TGTGCCAGCAGCTTACATCAGAACACTGAAGCTTTCTTT.

The CDR3 bases are TGTGCCAGCAGCCAACAGGGATACGAGCAGTACTTC. It encodes CASSQQGYEQYF. The J gene is TRBJ2-7, the V gene TRBV12-3 or TRBV12-4; TRBD1 is a possible D gene (6 bases). This CDR3 comprises 12 residues. V lost 6 bases to trimming and J lost 4 bases, with 10 bases between them.

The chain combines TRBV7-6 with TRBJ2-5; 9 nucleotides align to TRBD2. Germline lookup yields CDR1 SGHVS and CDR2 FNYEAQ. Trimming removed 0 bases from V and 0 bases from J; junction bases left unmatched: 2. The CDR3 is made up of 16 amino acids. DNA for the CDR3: TGTGCCAGCAGCTTAGCTAGCGGGAGACACCAAGAGACCCAGTACTTC. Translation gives CASSLASGRHQETQYF.

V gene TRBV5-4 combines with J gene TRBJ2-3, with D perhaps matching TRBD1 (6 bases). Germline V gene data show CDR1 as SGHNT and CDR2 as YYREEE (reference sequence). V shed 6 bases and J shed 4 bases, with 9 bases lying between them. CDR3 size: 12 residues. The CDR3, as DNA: TGTGCCAGCACAAACAGGGCAGATACGCAGTATTTT. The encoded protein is CASTNRADTQYF.

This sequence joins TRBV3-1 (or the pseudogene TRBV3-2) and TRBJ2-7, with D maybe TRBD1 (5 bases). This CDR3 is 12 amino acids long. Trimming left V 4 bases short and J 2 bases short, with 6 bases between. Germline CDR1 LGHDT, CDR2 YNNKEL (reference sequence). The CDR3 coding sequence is TGTGCCAGCAGCCCCAGGGCCTACGAGCAGTACTTC. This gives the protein CASSPRAYEQYF.

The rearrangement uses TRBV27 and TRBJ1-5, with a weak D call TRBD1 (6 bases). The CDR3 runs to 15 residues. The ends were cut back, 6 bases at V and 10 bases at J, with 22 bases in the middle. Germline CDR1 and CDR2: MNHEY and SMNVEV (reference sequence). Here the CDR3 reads CASSHEGGGVHPQHF. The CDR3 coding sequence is TGTGCCAGCAGCCATGAGGGGGGCGGGGTTCATCCCCAGCATTTT.

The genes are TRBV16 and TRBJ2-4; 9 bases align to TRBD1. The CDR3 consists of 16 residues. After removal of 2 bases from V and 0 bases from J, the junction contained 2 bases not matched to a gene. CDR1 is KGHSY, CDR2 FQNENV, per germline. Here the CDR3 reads CASSQDRGIAKNIQYF. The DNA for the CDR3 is TGTGCCAGCAGCCAAGACAGGGGGATAGCCAAAAACATTCAGTACTTC. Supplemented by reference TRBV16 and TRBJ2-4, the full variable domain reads GEEVAQTPKHLVRGEGQKAKLYCAPIKGHSYVFWYQQVLKNEFKFLISFQNENVFDETGMPKERFSAKCLPNSPCSLEIQATKLEDSAVYFCASSQDRGIAKNIQYFGAGTRLSVL.

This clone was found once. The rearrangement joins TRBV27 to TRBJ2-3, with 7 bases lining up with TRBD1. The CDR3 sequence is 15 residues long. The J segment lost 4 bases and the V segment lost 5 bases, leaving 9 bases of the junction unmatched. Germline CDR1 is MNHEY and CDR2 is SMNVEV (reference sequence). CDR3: CASSPRQGSADTQYF. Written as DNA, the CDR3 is TGTGCCAGCAGTCCGAGACAGGGTTCCGCAGATACGCAGTATTTT.

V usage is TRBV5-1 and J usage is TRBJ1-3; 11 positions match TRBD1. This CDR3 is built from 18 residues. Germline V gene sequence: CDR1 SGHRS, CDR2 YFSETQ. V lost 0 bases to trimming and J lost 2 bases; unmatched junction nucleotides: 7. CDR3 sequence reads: CASSLARTGGRAGNTIYF. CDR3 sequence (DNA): TGCGCCAGCAGCTTGGCTAGGACAGGGGGCCGCGCTGGAAACACCATATATTTT. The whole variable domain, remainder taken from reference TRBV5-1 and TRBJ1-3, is KAGVTQTPRYLIKTRGQQVTLSCSPISGHRSVSWYQQTPGQGLQFLFEYFSETQRNKGNFPGRFSGRQFSNSRSEMNVSTLELGDSALYLCASSLARTGGRAGNTIYFGEGSWLTVV.

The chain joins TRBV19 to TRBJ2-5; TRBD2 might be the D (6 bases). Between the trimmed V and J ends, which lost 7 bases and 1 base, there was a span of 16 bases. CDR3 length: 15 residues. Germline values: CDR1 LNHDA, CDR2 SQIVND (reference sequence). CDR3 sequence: CASTPGGEPQETQYF. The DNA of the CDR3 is TGTGCCAGTACCCCGGGCGGGGAACCCCAAGAGACCCAGTACTTC. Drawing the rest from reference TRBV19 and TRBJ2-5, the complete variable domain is DGGITQSPKYLFRKEGQNVTLSCEQNLNHDAMYWYRQDPGQGLRLIYYSQIVNDFQKGDIAEGYSVSREKKESFPLTVTSAQKNPTAFYLCASTPGGEPQETQYFGPGTRLLVL.

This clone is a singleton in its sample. The CDR3 sequence is CASSQEGRANNEQFF. The DNA for the CDR3 is TGTGCCAGCAGCCAAGAGGGCAGGGCCAACAATGAGCAGTTCTTC. The chain carries TRBV3-1 (or the pseudogene TRBV3-2) and TRBJ2-1; TRBD1 might be the D (5 bases). V lost 0 bases and J 5 bases, leaving 11 bases between the germline ends. This CDR3 contains 15 residues. Germline V gene lookup returns CDR1 LGHDT and CDR2 YNNKEL (reference sequence).

The CDR3: CAISESTAGTYEQYF. The CDR3 region has the DNA TGTGCCATCAGTGAGTCAACGGCAGGGACCTACGAGCAGTACTTC. The V gene is TRBV10-3, the J gene TRBJ2-7; tentative D call: TRBD1 (5 bases). CDR1 is ENHRY, CDR2 SYGVKD, per germline. The V and J ends lost 0 bases and 2 bases respectively, with 11 bases between them. The CDR3 extends over 15 amino acids.

CDR3 coding DNA: TGTGCCAGCAGTAAGAGAGGATCCTACGAGCAGTACTTC. This translates into CASSKRGSYEQYF. The chain combines TRBV2 with TRBJ2-7; unclear D gene. The CDR3 is 13 residues long. V lost 5 bases and J 1 base, leaving 9 bases between the germline ends. From germline, CDR1 is SNHLY and CDR2 FYNNEI.

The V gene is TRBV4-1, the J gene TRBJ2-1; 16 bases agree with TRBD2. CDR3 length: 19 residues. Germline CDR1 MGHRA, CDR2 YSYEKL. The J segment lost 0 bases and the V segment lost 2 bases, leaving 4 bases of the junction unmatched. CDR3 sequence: CASSQRGLAGGSSYNEQFF. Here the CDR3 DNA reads TGCGCCAGCAGCCAACGGGGACTAGCGGGAGGGAGCTCCTACAATGAGCAGTTCTTC.

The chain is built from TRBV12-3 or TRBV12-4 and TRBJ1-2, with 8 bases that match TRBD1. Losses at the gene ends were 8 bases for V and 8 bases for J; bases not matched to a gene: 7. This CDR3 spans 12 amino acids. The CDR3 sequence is CASLGQGHGYTF. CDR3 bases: TGTGCCAGCCTCGGACAGGGTCACGGCTACACCTTC.

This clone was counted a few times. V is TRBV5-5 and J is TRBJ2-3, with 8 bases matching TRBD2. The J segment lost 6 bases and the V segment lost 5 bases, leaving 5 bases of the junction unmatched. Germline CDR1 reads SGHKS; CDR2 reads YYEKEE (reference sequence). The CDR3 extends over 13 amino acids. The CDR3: CASSIAGLDTQYF. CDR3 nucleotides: TGTGCCAGCAGTATAGCGGGATTGGATACGCAGTATTTT.

CDR3 bases: TGCGCCAGCAGTGACGGGCTCTCCTACGAGCAGTACTTC. Amino acids: CASSDGLSYEQYF. V gene TRBV10-1 combines with J gene TRBJ2-7; D ambiguous. Germline V gene data show CDR1 as WNHNN and CDR2 as SYGVQD (reference sequence). V was cut by 3 bases and J by 0 bases, with 6 bases left in between. This CDR3 comprises 13 residues.

The CDR3 DNA follows: TGTGCCAGCAGTTTCAATTCACCCCTCCACTTT. Its protein product is CASSFNSPLHF. J is TRBJ1-6 and V is TRBV6-5; D remains ambiguous. Trimming removed 4 bases at V and 7 bases at J, with 2 bases between. Germline V gene sequence: CDR1 MNHEY, CDR2 SVGAGI. This CDR3 has 11 amino acids.

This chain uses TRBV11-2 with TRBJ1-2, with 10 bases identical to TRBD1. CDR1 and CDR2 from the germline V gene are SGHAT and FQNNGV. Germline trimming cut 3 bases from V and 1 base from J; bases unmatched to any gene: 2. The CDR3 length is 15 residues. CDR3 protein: CASSFRDRGNYGYTF. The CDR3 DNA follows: TGTGCCAGCAGCTTTAGGGACAGGGGTAACTATGGCTACACCTTC.

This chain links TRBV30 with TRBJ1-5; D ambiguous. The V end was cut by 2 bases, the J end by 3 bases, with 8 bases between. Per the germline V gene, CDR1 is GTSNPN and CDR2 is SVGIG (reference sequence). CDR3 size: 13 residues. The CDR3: CAWSLQNNQPQHF. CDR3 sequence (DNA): TGTGCCTGGAGTCTTCAGAACAATCAGCCCCAGCATTTT. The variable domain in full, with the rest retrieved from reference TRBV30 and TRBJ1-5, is SQTIHQWPATLVQPVGSPLSLECTVEGTSNPNLYWYRQAAGRGLQLLFYSVGIGQISSEVPQNLSASRPQDRQFILSSKKLLLSDSGFYLCAWSLQNNQPQHFGDGTRLSIL.